Listed here is a single TCR beta chain. A junction boundary mismatches the germline segment, possibly from a read error. The source of the sample is a study of T cells in Graves' hyperthyroidism and ophthalmopathy. For the study at large: It was at initial diagnosis, before any treatment, that peripheral blood was collected.

Looked up from germline, CDR1 is SGHVS and CDR2 is FQNEAQ. This CDR3 comprises 15 residues. TCR beta CDR3 region amplification was performed from RNA transcripts. First-round RT-PCR of the TCR CDR3 relied on the HTBI primer set. TCRdb reprocessed the multiplex PCR reads with MiXCR, giving one entry per CDR3 protein. The sample includes 500,000 to 550,000 distinct CDR3 sequences, under 25% seen only once; the top ten take about 25%. The source material was blood. The chain employs TRBV7-8 and TRBJ1-5; TRBD1 agrees at 7 bases. The sequence was obtained from a man aged 18-30 years with Graves' hyperthyroidism. The CDR3 loop reads CASSATGQPNQPQQF. The CDR3 DNA reads as TGTGCCAGCAGCGCAACGGGACAGCCCAATCAGCCCCAGCAGTTT.